This record concerns one T cell receptor (beta chain) sequence. In germline, CDR1 is LNHDA, CDR2 SQIVND (reference sequence). The CDR3 sequence is 16 residues long. V dropped 3 bases and J dropped 1 base, with 15 bases sitting between them. The data derive from a study of control samples from healthy donors and cancer patients. Measured with immunoSEQ multiplex PCR; TCRdb has only the in-frame clones, and not every one. The sample shows approximately 89,000 clones, around 86% of them seen only once. V usage is TRBV19 and J usage is TRBJ1-2; D gene ambiguous. Sequenced sample: blood. This sequence originates from a young man in good health. This chain's CDR3 is CASSITDGSFNYGYTF. The DNA of the CDR3 is TGTGCCAGTAGTATTACTGACGGCTCATTTAACTATGGCTACACCTTC. The whole variable domain, filled in from reference TRBV19 and TRBJ1-2, reads DGGITQSPKYLFRKEGQNVTLSCEQNLNHDAMYWYRQDPGQGLRLIYYSQIVNDFQKGDIAEGYSVSREKKESFPLTVTSAQKNPTAFYLCASSITDGSFNYGYTFGSGTRLTVV.